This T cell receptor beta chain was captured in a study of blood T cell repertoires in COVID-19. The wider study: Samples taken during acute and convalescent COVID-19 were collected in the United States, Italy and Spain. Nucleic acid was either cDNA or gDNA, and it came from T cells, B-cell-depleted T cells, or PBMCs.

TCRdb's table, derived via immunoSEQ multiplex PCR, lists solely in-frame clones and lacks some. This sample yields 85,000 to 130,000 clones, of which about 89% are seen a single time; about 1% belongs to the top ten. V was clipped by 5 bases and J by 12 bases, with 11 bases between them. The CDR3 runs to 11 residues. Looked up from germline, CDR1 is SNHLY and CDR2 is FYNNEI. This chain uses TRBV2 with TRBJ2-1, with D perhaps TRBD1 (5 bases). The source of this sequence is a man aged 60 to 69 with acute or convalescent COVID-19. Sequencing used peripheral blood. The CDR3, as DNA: TGTGCCAGCAGTCTCTGGGGCGGGCAGTTCTTC. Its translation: CASSLWGGQFF.